The rows below give T cell receptor beta chains drawn from one sample of a study of cytomegalovirus exposure and HLA in healthy donors. Profiling relied on immunoSEQ multiplex PCR, and the TCRdb table lists in-frame clones only, not all of them. The repertoire includes about 130,000 clones, more than 80% of them detected once, and 6% to 8% sits in the top ten. The sequenced sample was PBMCs. Receptors originate from a woman aged 25 to 39 in good health and CMV-seropositive. CDR3s include the opening cysteine and the closing phenylalanine or tryptophan. Fields, in order: J gene, clone size, V gene, D gene, CDR3 protein, CDR3 DNA. D genes are given only for firm matches. Clone size appears in some rows only: once, few, many, or a class for an expanded clone.

J gene: TRBJ2-1
clone size: .
V gene: TRBV5-8
D gene: TRBD1
CDR3 protein: CASSLYYTGGSEQFF
CDR3 DNA: TGTGCCAGCAGCCTATACTATACAGGGGGCAGTGAGCAGTTCTTC

J gene: TRBJ1-1
clone size: .
V gene: TRBV28
D gene: .
CDR3 protein: CASSSPGMNTEAFF
CDR3 DNA: TGTGCCAGCAGTTCCCCCGGGATGAACACTGAAGCTTTCTTT

J gene: TRBJ1-1
clone size: few
V gene: TRBV11-2
D gene: .
CDR3 protein: CASSEQGPVTEAFF
CDR3 DNA: TGTGCCAGCAGCGAACAGGGCCCGGTCACTGAAGCTTTCTTT

J gene: TRBJ2-7
clone size: .
V gene: TRBV2
D gene: TRBD1
CDR3 protein: CASSNMGQGTEQYF
CDR3 DNA: TGTGCCAGCAGTAATATGGGACAGGGTACCGAGCAGTACTTC

J gene: TRBJ1-3
clone size: .
V gene: TRBV5-1
D gene: TRBD1
CDR3 protein: CASSPAPGGRNTIYF
CDR3 DNA: TGCGCCAGCAGTCCTGCGCCAGGGGGGAGAAACACCATATATTTT

J gene: TRBJ2-7
clone size: .
V gene: TRBV2
D gene: .
CDR3 protein: CASRVGGGISYEQYF
CDR3 DNA: TGTGCCAGCAGGGTTGGCGGGGGCATCTCCTACGAGCAGTACTTC

J gene: TRBJ1-3
clone size: .
V gene: TRBV5-1
D gene: TRBD1
CDR3 protein: CASSSMTGGSSGNTIYF
CDR3 DNA: TGCGCCAGCAGTTCTATGACAGGGGGGTCCTCTGGAAACACCATATATTTT

J gene: TRBJ1-2
clone size: .
V gene: TRBV6-5
D gene: TRBD1
CDR3 protein: CASSLRQGTYTF
CDR3 DNA: TGTGCCAGCAGTCTAAGACAGGGGACCTACACCTTC

J gene: TRBJ1-1
clone size: .
V gene: TRBV7-3
D gene: .
CDR3 protein: CASSLGGLDIYF
CDR3 DNA: TGTGCCAGCAGCTTAGGGGGCTTAGACATTTACTTT

J gene: TRBJ1-5
clone size: .
V gene: TRBV28
D gene: TRBD1
CDR3 protein: CASRIGQGNQPQHF
CDR3 DNA: TGTGCCAGCAGAATCGGACAGGGCAATCAGCCCCAGCATTTT

J gene: TRBJ2-1
clone size: once
V gene: TRBV5-8
D gene: .
CDR3 protein: CASSLEVGLSYNEQFF
CDR3 DNA: TGTGCCAGCAGCTTGGAAGTGGGGCTCTCCTACAATGAGCAGTTCTTC

J gene: TRBJ1-3
clone size: .
V gene: TRBV10-3
D gene: .
CDR3 protein: CAISEGRLSSGNTIYF
CDR3 DNA: TGTGCCATCAGTGAGGGGAGGCTCTCCTCTGGAAACACCATATATTTT

J gene: TRBJ1-6
clone size: .
V gene: TRBV5-4
D gene: TRBD1
CDR3 protein: CASSSGTGAGVSPLHF
CDR3 DNA: TGTGCCAGCAGCTCCGGGACAGGGGCCGGCGTATCACCCCTCCACTTT

J gene: TRBJ2-7
clone size: .
V gene: TRBV6-5
D gene: TRBD2
CDR3 protein: CASRASGTSGSEQYF
CDR3 DNA: TGTGCCAGCAGGGCCTCCGGGACTAGCGGGAGTGAGCAGTACTTC

J gene: TRBJ2-1
clone size: once
V gene: TRBV11-2
D gene: .
CDR3 protein: CASSSPTGGLSYNEQFF
CDR3 DNA: TGTGCCAGCAGCTCACCTACTGGTGGACTATCCTACAATGAGCAGTTCTTC

J gene: TRBJ2-1
clone size: once
V gene: TRBV30
D gene: TRBD1
CDR3 protein: CAWSVLRDRVNEQFF
CDR3 DNA: TGTGCCTGGAGCGTACTCCGGGACAGGGTCAATGAGCAGTTCTTC